These T cell receptor beta chains were read from a single sample in a study of T cell repertoires in cytomegalovirus infection. Their recognized antigens are unknown. MiXCR, applied by TCRdb to the reads, yields one record per CDR3 protein. The sample has approximately 730,000 distinct CDR3 sequences; 30% to 40% are singletons. Here the sequenced sample was cultured PBMCs, taken from culture after CMV antigen stimulation. These receptors came from a human donor in good health (CMV status not recorded). Some clones in this sample may be carry-over from other donors' samples. The CDR3 runs from the conserved cysteine through the conserved F or W. Each record gives: V gene, J gene, CDR3 length, CDR3 protein.

>TRBV11-2|TRBJ2-7|15
CASSPGGLLRYEQYF
>TRBV5-1|TRBJ2-5|14
CASSATGSGETQYF
>TRBV7-9|TRBJ1-4|16
CASSFFLGATNEKLFF
>TRBV7-8|TRBJ2-3|16
CASSSLTSATTDTQYF
>TRBV12-3/TRBV12-4|TRBJ1-5|17
CASSFGGGLHSNQPQHF
>TRBV6-1|TRBJ1-4|15
CASSRRTGRNEKLFF
>TRBV7-9|TRBJ2-1|15
CASSLVGLAGNEQFF
>TRBV12-3/TRBV12-4|TRBJ2-2|11
CASSLGRELFF
>TRBV12-5|TRBJ2-2|13
CASAASGTGELFF
>TRBV7-2|TRBJ2-3|15
CASSLVVAGADTQYF
>TRBV7-8|TRBJ2-2|16
CASSLSRIANTGELFF
>TRBV28|TRBJ2-5|14
CASIAWAGGETQYF
>TRBV19|TRBJ1-5|15
CASTLTESGNQPQHF
>TRBV19|TRBJ2-7|14
CASSIARETYEQYF
>TRBV20-1|TRBJ2-5|15
CSASGGRGSQETQYF
>TRBV7-8|TRBJ1-2|13
CASSVGTDYGYTF
>TRBV6-2/TRBV6-3|TRBJ1-1|11
CASTTGMKAFF
>TRBV10-3|TRBJ2-7|14
CAISLGLAGNEQYF